The present T cell receptor (beta chain) was sequenced within a study of shared clonotypes between healthy human individuals. The authors distributed each subset's genomic DNA evenly over several immunoSEQ plates. Assay: immunoSEQ multiplex PCR; the TCRdb copy retains only in-frame clones and omits some. The table lists approximately 600,000 clones, around 96% of them singletons. Naive CD8 cells, CD45RO-negative and positively selected for CCR7, excluded terminally differentiated effector memory CD45RA+ cells. The study drew all its donors from Caucasian adults living in Nashville, Tennessee. Losses at the gene ends were 6 bases for V and 4 bases for J; bases not matched to a gene: 6. Germline CDR1 MNHEY, CDR2 SVGAGI. The CDR3 has 15 amino acids.

The rearrangement joins TRBV6-5 to TRBJ2-1; TRBD2 aligns across 10 bases. The sample taken for sequencing was naive CD8+ T cells sorted from blood. The sequence derives from a woman in her 30s in good health. Here the CDR3 DNA reads TGTGCCAGCAGGGATTTAGCGGGAGGTTACAATGAGCAGTTCTTC. Translating it yields CASRDLAGGYNEQFF.